These 6 T cell receptor beta chains were all obtained from the same sample, sequenced in a study of T cell responses to AZD1222 COVID-19 vaccine. Profiled with immunoSEQ multiplex PCR; TCRdb holds only in-frame clones, not every one. The table includes over 95,000 clones, 70% to 90% detected once. The input for sequencing was peripheral blood, taken 28 days after the second AZD1222 dose. The receptors were sampled from an adult who received the AZD1222 COVID-19 vaccine.

The rearrangement joins TRBV19 to TRBJ2-5; 8 bases match TRBD2. The CDR3 consists of 16 residues. Germline CDR1 reads LNHDA; CDR2 reads SQIVND (reference sequence). Unmatched junction bases numbered 9, after V lost 3 bases and J lost 3 bases. CDR3 nucleotides: TGTGCCAGTAGTATGCGGGGGGTTGGAAGAAAAGAGACCCAGTACTTC. Encoded protein: CASSMRGVGRKETQYF.

This clone was seen once. The chain carries TRBV19 and TRBJ1-3; D not certain. Trimming took 7 bases from V and 4 from J, leaving 17 bases between them. CDR1 is LNHDA and CDR2 is SQIVND in the germline V gene (reference sequence). CDR3 size: 15 residues. CDR3 sequence: CASTQRVQLGNTIYF. Written as DNA, the CDR3 is TGTGCCAGTACCCAAAGAGTTCAGCTCGGAAACACCATATATTTT.

The chain uses TRBV27 and TRBJ2-6, with D uncertain. The germline gives CDR1 MNHEY, CDR2 SMNVEV (reference sequence). V was pared by 6 bases and J by 0 bases, with 6 bases between. CDR3 size: 14 residues. The CDR3 spells CASRQYSGANVLTF. The CDR3 coding sequence is TGTGCCAGCAGGCAGTACTCTGGGGCCAACGTCCTGACTTTC.

The rearrangement uses TRBV1 and TRBJ1-6. TRBV1 is shown as a pseudogene. The CDR3 totals 16 residues. CDR3 sequence: CTSSQDAKGVDSPLHF. Written as DNA, the CDR3 is TGCACCAGCAGCCAAGATGCAAAGGGTGTTGATTCACCCCTCCACTTT.

This clone has more than one count but fewer than ten. The chain combines TRBV27 with TRBJ1-2; D perhaps matches TRBD1 (5 bases). Trimming removed 2 bases from V and 2 bases from J, with 12 bases in between. CDR3 size: 15 residues. Germline V gene sequence: CDR1 MNHEY, CDR2 SMNVEV (reference sequence). This chain's CDR3 is CASSLISGGNYGYTF. CDR3 nucleotides: TGTGCCAGCAGTTTAATTTCCGGGGGGAACTATGGCTACACCTTC.

CDR3 nucleotides: TGTGCCAGCACCCTGGGGGCCAAAGGCAGTGAAAAACTGTTTTTT. This encodes CASTLGAKGSEKLFF. The chain couples TRBV28 to TRBJ1-4; maybe TRBD1 (6 bases). Trimming shortened V by 7 bases and J by 7 bases, and 19 bases separated the two germline ends. CDR3 length: 15 amino acids. CDR1 and CDR2 from the germline V gene are MDHEN and SYDVKM.